The 29 T cell receptor beta chains presented below share a single source sample, sequenced in a study of blood T cell repertoires in COVID-19. Using immunoSEQ multiplex PCR, the repertoire was profiled, and TCRdb retains in-frame clones only, with some absent. The sample includes 200,000 to 300,000 clones, 75% to 95% seen only once; the top ten take about 2.5%. Sequenced: peripheral blood. Source of these receptors: a person under 35 with COVID-19, enrolled during active disease.

The chain recombines TRBV5-1 with TRBJ2-2; D is unclear. Germline V gene sequence: CDR1 SGHRS, CDR2 YFSETQ. The length of the CDR3 is 14 residues. V was cut by 5 bases and J by 6 bases, with 14 bases left in between. CDR3: CASRPGGTPGELFF. CDR3 bases: TGCGCCAGCAGACCGGGTGGCACTCCCGGGGAGCTGTTTTTT.

This rearrangement joins TRBV10-2 to TRBJ2-7; D possibly corresponds to TRBD2 (5 bases). V lost 8 bases and J lost 6, with 14 bases in between. From germline, CDR1 is WSHSY and CDR2 SAAADI. The CDR3 totals 12 residues. CDR3 sequence: CASLTSGFEQYF. The CDR3 DNA sequence: TGCGCCAGCCTTACATCGGGGTTCGAGCAGTACTTC.

The gene calls are TRBV11-3 and TRBJ2-5, with 13 positions matching TRBD2. The germline gives CDR1 SGHNT, CDR2 YENEEA. The V and J ends lost 4 bases and 2 bases, in that order; junction bases with no gene match: 1. The CDR3 spans 15 residues. CDR3 region: CASSSLAGGQETQYF. The CDR3 region has the DNA TGTGCCAGCAGCTCACTAGCGGGAGGGCAAGAGACCCAGTACTTC.

This chain links TRBV6-2 or TRBV6-3 with TRBJ2-1; D is perhaps TRBD2 (6 bases). V was clipped by 8 bases and J by 8 bases, with 19 bases between them. CDR3 length equals 14 residues. Per the germline V gene, CDR1 is MNHEY and CDR2 is SVGEGT. The CDR3 DNA reads as TGTGCCAGCGGCCGAACTGACTGGAGGGATGAGCAGTTCTTC. Translation: CASGRTDWRDEQFF.

This chain joins TRBV6-5 and TRBJ2-2, with TRBD2 matching 8 bases. The CDR3 consists of 14 residues. The trim removed 6 bases at V and 5 bases at J, leaving 5 bases unmatched. Germline V gene sequence: CDR1 MNHEY, CDR2 SVGAGI. The CDR3 coding sequence is TGTGCCAGCAGCAACAGCGGGAGAACCGGGGAGCTGTTTTTT. Protein sequence: CASSNSGRTGELFF.

This clone was found once. The rearrangement uses TRBV28 and TRBJ1-1; D remains unclear. V lost 4 bases and J lost 5, with 8 bases in between. The germline gives CDR1 MDHEN, CDR2 SYDVKM. This CDR3 comprises 12 residues. In nucleotides, the CDR3 is TGTGCCAGCAGTTCGGGGAGGACTGAAGCTTTCTTT. Protein: CASSSGRTEAFF.

The chain recombines TRBV28 with TRBJ1-2, with TRBD1 matching over 9 bases. This CDR3 has 16 amino acids. The V gene end was trimmed by 3 bases and the J gene end by 4 bases; junction bases not matched to a gene: 9. The germline V gene encodes CDR1 MDHEN and CDR2 SYDVKM. The CDR3 sequence is CASSFPQGAGSYGYTF. The CDR3 DNA is TGTGCCAGCAGTTTCCCACAGGGGGCGGGTAGCTATGGCTACACCTTC.

The gene calls are TRBV6-4 and TRBJ1-1; D remains unclear. This CDR3 contains 13 residues. Per the germline V gene, CDR1 is MRHNA and CDR2 is SNTAGT. V lost 3 bases and J lost 4, with 9 bases in between. This chain's CDR3 is CASSEVSGTEAFF. The CDR3 nucleotides are TGTGCCAGCAGTGAGGTTTCGGGCACTGAAGCTTTCTTT.

This sequence joins TRBV24-1 and TRBJ2-1, with D unresolved. V was shortened by 1 base and J by 3 bases, with 9 bases between the two germline ends. This CDR3 contains 15 residues. Looked up from germline, CDR1 is KGHDR and CDR2 is SFDVKD. The CDR3: CATSDFSAGYNEQFF. CDR3 coding DNA: TGTGCCACCAGTGATTTTTCTGCAGGCTACAATGAGCAGTTCTTC.

The chain uses TRBV28 and TRBJ2-2, with 7 bases fitting TRBD2. The J segment lost 5 bases and the V segment lost 5 bases, leaving 11 bases of the junction unmatched. The CDR3 consists of 16 residues. Germline V lookup: CDR1 MDHEN, CDR2 SYDVKM. The DNA for the CDR3 is TGTGCCAGCAGTACCCCCTTGCGGGAGCGTACCGGGGAGCTGTTTTTT. As protein: CASSTPLRERTGELFF.

This sequence joins TRBV28 and TRBJ2-3; TRBD1 agrees at 7 bases. CDR1 and CDR2 (germline): MDHEN, SYDVKM. V gave up 5 bases and J gave up 3 bases; unmatched junction bases: 11. The length of the CDR3 is 16 residues. The CDR3 DNA reads TGTGCCAGCAGTGGAGGAACAGGGGCCGGGACAGATACGCAGTATTTT. Its protein product is CASSGGTGAGTDTQYF.

This sequence joins TRBV6-6 and TRBJ1-1, with D maybe TRBD1 (6 bases). From germline, CDR1 is MNHNY and CDR2 SVGAGI (reference sequence). V was trimmed by 6 bases and J by 5 bases, leaving 13 bases between them. CDR3 length equals 13 residues. DNA of the CDR3: TGTGCCAGCAGCCTACTTACAGGGACTGAAGCTTTCTTT. Amino acids: CASSLLTGTEAFF.

A note on this clone: Germline and junction disagree at one end, which may indicate a read error. This sequence joins TRBV13 and TRBJ1-2; 7 bases are shared with TRBD1. The V gene's germline CDR1 is PRHDT and CDR2 FYEKMQ (reference sequence). The CDR3 is 16 amino acids. The CDR3 protein is CASSLGTDTTAYGYTF. CDR3 nucleotide sequence: TGTGCCAGCAGCCTAGGGACAGATACTACCGCCTATGGCTACACCTTC.

The CDR3 region has the DNA TGTGCCAGCAGCTTACAGGGAACATACGAGCAGTACTTC. Translating gives CASSLQGTYEQYF. The V and J genes are TRBV7-2 and TRBJ2-7; D is perhaps TRBD1 (5 bases). Trimming left V 2 bases short and J 4 bases short, with 9 bases between. Germline V gene lookup returns CDR1 SGHTA and CDR2 FQGNSA. The CDR3 has 13 amino acids.

V gene TRBV4-1 combines with J gene TRBJ2-2; 11 bases align to TRBD2. The CDR3 contains 17 residues. Germline assignment: CDR1 MGHRA and CDR2 YSYEKL. V gave up 3 bases and J gave up 7 bases; unmatched junction bases: 10. This CDR3 is CASSQILAGGPNGELFF. DNA of the CDR3: TGCGCCAGCAGCCAGATTTTAGCGGGAGGGCCGAACGGGGAGCTGTTTTTT.

This chain links TRBV24-1 with TRBJ2-1; perhaps TRBD2 as D (5 bases). Germline loops: CDR1 KGHDR, CDR2 SFDVKD. This CDR3 region has 13 residues. V shed 12 bases and J shed 0 bases, with 11 bases lying between them. Here the CDR3 reads CAPGVSSYNEQFF. For the CDR3, the DNA is TGTGCCCCCGGGGTTAGCTCCTACAATGAGCAGTTCTTC.

For this clone: Mismatch with germline at one junction end may stem from a read error. The rearrangement links TRBV6-5 to TRBJ1-2; 8 nucleotides match TRBD1. This CDR3 contains 14 residues. Germline CDR1 MNHEY, CDR2 SVGAGI. The CDR3 sequence: CASSKLGQDPARSF. CDR3 coding DNA: TGTGCCAGCAGTAAACTGGGACAGGACCCGGCGCGGAGCTTC.

V and J are TRBV6-5 and TRBJ1-2; 9 positions agree with TRBD1. Per the germline V gene, CDR1 is MNHEY and CDR2 is SVGAGI. The junction had 8 bases not matched to a gene; V was cut back by 4 bases and J by 2 bases. This CDR3 region has 16 residues. The DNA of the CDR3 is TGTGCCAGCAGTTGGGGACAGGGAAGGGCAAACTATGGCTACACCTTC. Translated, it gives CASSWGQGRANYGYTF.

The chain joins TRBV10-3 to TRBJ1-2, with 8 positions matching TRBD1. The J segment lost 7 bases and the V segment lost 3 bases, leaving 10 bases of the junction unmatched. Looked up from germline, CDR1 is ENHRY and CDR2 is SYGVKD. This CDR3 region has 15 residues. CDR3: CAISDDGQGAAGYTF. CDR3 DNA: TGTGCCATCAGTGACGACGGACAGGGCGCCGCTGGCTACACCTTC.

As concerns this clone: The sample contains more than one DNA sequence encoding this CDR3. The V call is TRBV7-2, the J call TRBJ2-2; D unresolved. Germline loops: CDR1 SGHTA, CDR2 FQGNSA. The germline V and J ends were trimmed by 4 bases and 1 base, with 4 bases remaining between them. The CDR3 is made up of 13 amino acids. In DNA, the CDR3 is TGTGCCAGCAGCTCTTTGAACACCGGGGAGCTGTTTTTT. This gives the protein CASSSLNTGELFF.

This sequence joins TRBV27 and TRBJ2-5, with 7 bases fitting TRBD2. Unmatched junction bases numbered 8, after V lost 5 bases and J lost 2 bases. The CDR3 spans 15 residues. Germline CDR1 is MNHEY and CDR2 is SMNVEV (reference sequence). CDR3 sequence reads: CASSPVAGSQETQYF. For the CDR3, the DNA is TGTGCCAGCAGTCCAGTAGCGGGTTCACAAGAGACCCAGTACTTC.

This clone was picked up one time. V gene TRBV11-2 combines with J gene TRBJ2-7, with 12 bases lining up with TRBD2. J gave up 0 bases and V 4 bases, and 4 bases lay outside the gene matches. This CDR3 spans 16 amino acids. CDR1 SGHAT and CDR2 FQNNGV come from the germline V gene. The CDR3 DNA is TGTGCCAGCAGCTCCCCGACTAGCGGGAGCTCCTACGAGCAGTACTTC. This codes for CASSSPTSGSSYEQYF.

The V and J genes are TRBV3-1 (or the pseudogene TRBV3-2) and TRBJ1-4; D is perhaps TRBD1 (5 bases). Trimming took 3 bases from V and 15 from J, leaving 17 bases between them. Per the germline V gene, CDR1 is LGHDT and CDR2 is YNNKEL (reference sequence). This CDR3 has 13 residues. The CDR3: CASSQTLRVRMFF. CDR3 DNA sequence: TGTGCCAGCAGCCAGACACTCAGGGTGAGGATGTTTTTT.

This sequence joins TRBV6-2 or TRBV6-3 and TRBJ2-5, with TRBD2 matching 11 bases. The CDR3 has 15 amino acids. Trimming took 0 bases from V and 7 from J; bases not matched to a gene: 4. Germline-derived CDR1 and CDR2 are MNHEY and SVGEGT. The CDR3 protein is CASSYSASGRRTQYF. The CDR3 DNA reads TGTGCCAGCAGTTACTCTGCTAGCGGGAGGCGGACCCAGTACTTC.

The chain employs TRBV9 and TRBJ2-1; TRBD2 aligns across 13 bases. Per germline, CDR1 SGDLS and CDR2 YYNGEE. Unmatched junction bases numbered 5, after V lost 0 bases and J lost 8 bases. The CDR3 contains 16 residues. CDR3 amino acids: CASSVGGTSGIDEQFF. DNA of the CDR3: TGTGCCAGCAGCGTAGGCGGGACTAGCGGGATCGATGAGCAGTTCTTC.

This chain uses TRBV19 with TRBJ2-2; D is unclear. The length of the CDR3 is 14 residues. From germline, CDR1 is LNHDA and CDR2 SQIVND (reference sequence). Trimming cost V 3 bases and J 7 bases, with 12 bases left between them. CDR3 sequence (DNA): TGTGCCAGTAGTATGGATAGTAGCATCGGGGAGCTGTTTTTT. It translates to CASSMDSSIGELFF.

The chain uses TRBV29-1 and TRBJ2-7; weak D call: TRBD2 (5 bases). This CDR3 contains 14 residues. Trimming stripped 4 bases from V and 2 bases from J, with 15 bases between. CDR1 is SQVTM, CDR2 ANQGSEA, per germline. The CDR3 region has the DNA TGCAGCGTTGTGGAGCGGAAGCCAGCCTACGAGCAGTACTTC. As protein: CSVVERKPAYEQYF.

This clone was picked up one time. J is TRBJ2-5 and V is TRBV28, with 9 nucleotides matching TRBD2. Germline V CDR1 and CDR2: MDHEN, SYDVKM. V trimming: 4 bases; J trimming: 3 bases; junction bases outside the gene matches: 9. The CDR3 length is 16 residues. CDR3 region: CASSSPISGRKETQYF. The CDR3 coding sequence is TGTGCCAGCAGTTCTCCTATAAGCGGGAGGAAAGAGACCCAGTACTTC.

The V gene is TRBV19, the J gene TRBJ2-3, with 8 bases that match TRBD1. Trimming removed 2 bases from V and 2 bases from J; junction bases left unmatched: 6. This CDR3 region has 16 residues. The germline gives CDR1 LNHDA, CDR2 SQIVND (reference sequence). The CDR3 DNA follows: TGTGCCAGTAGTATACCCTGGACAGGGACCACAGATACGCAGTATTTT. Amino acid sequence: CASSIPWTGTTDTQYF.